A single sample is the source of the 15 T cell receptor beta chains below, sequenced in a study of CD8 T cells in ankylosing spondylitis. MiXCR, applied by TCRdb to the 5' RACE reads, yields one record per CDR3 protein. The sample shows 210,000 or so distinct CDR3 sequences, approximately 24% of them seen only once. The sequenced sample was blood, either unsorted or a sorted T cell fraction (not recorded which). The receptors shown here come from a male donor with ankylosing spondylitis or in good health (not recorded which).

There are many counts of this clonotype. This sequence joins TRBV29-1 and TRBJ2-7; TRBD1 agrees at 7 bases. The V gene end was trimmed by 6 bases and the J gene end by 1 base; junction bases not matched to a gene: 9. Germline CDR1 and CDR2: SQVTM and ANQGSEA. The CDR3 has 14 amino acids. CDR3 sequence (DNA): TGCAGCGTATTCACCGGGACAGTGTCCTACGAGCAGTACTTC. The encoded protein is CSVFTGTVSYEQYF.

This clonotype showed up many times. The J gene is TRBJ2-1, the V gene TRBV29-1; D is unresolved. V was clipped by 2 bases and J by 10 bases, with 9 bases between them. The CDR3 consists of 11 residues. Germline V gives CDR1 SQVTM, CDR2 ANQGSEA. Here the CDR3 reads CSVEPRSEQFF. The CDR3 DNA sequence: TGCAGCGTTGAACCTCGCTCAGAGCAGTTCTTC.

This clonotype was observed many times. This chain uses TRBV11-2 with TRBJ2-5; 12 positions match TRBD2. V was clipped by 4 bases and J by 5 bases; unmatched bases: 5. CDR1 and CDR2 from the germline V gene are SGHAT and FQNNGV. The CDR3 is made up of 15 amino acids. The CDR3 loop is CASSSLAGGWETQYF. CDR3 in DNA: TGTGCCAGCAGCTCCCTAGCGGGAGGGTGGGAGACCCAGTACTTC.

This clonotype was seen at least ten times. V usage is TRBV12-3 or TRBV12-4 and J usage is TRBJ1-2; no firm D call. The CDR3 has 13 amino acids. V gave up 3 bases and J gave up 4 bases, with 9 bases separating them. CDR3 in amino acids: CASSLNGGYGYTF. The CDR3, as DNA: TGTGCCAGCAGTTTGAATGGCGGCTATGGCTACACCTTC.

CDR3 nucleotide sequence: TGTGCCAGCAGTTCCCCAGGGGCGGGCCCCTACGAGCAGTACTTC. Residues: CASSSPGAGPYEQYF. V and J are TRBV6-5 and TRBJ2-7; D is perhaps TRBD1 (6 bases). Trimming cost V 4 bases and J 2 bases, with 15 bases left between them. The CDR3 consists of 15 residues. Germline V gives CDR1 MNHEY, CDR2 SVGAGI.

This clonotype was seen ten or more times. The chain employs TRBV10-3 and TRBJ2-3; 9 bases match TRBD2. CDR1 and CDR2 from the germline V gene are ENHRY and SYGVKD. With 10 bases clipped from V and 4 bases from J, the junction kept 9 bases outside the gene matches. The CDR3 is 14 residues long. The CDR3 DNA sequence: TGTGCCACCGTAGCGGGAGTTGTGGCAGATACGCAGTATTTT. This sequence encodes CATVAGVVADTQYF.

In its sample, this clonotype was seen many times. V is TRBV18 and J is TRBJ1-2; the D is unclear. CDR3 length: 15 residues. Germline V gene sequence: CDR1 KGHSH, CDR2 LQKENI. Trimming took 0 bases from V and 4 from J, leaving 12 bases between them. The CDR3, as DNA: TGTGCCAGCTCACCACCAGAGAAGGGTGGCTATGGCTACACCTTC. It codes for CASSPPEKGGYGYTF.

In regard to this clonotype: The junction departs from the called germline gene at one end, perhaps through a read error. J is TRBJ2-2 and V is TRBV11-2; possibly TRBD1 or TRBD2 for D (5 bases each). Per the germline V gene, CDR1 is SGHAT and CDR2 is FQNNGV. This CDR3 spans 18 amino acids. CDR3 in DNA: TGTGCCGGCAGGCCAAGGGGCGGGCACCCCGCGGACACCGGGGAGCTGTTTTTT. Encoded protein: CAGRPRGGHPADTGELFF.

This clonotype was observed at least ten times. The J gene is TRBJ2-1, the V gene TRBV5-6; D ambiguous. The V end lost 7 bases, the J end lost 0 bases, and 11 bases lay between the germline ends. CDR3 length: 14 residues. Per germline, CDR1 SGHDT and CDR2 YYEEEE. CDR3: CASGSMASYNEQFF. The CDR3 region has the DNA TGTGCCAGCGGTTCGATGGCCTCCTACAATGAGCAGTTCTTC.

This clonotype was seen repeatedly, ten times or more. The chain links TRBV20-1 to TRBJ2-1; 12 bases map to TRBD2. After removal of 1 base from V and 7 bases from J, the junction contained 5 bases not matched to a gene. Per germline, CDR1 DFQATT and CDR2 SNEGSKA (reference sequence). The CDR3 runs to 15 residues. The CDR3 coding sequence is TGCAGTGCTAGAGGAACTAGCGGGAGGTTTAATGAGCAGTTCTTC. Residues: CSARGTSGRFNEQFF.

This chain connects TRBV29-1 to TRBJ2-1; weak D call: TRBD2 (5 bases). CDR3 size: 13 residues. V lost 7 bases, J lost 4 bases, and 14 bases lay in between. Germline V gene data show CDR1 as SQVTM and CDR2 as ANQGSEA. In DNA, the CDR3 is TGCAGCGCAAGAGGGTCCGAATACAATGAGCAGTTCTTC. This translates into CSARGSEYNEQFF.

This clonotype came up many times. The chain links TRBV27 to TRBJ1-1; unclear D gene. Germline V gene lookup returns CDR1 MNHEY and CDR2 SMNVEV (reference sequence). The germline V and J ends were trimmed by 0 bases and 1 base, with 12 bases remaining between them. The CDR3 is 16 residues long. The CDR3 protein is CASSLSFRGENTEAFF. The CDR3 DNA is TGTGCCAGCAGTTTATCCTTCCGAGGAGAGAACACTGAAGCTTTCTTT.

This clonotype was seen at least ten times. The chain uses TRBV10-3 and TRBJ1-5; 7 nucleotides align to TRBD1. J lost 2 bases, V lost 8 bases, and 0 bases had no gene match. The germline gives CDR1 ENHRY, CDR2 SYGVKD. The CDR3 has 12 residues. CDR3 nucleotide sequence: TGTGCCATCGGACAGGGCAATCAGCCCCAGCATTTT. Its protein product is CAIGQGNQPQHF.

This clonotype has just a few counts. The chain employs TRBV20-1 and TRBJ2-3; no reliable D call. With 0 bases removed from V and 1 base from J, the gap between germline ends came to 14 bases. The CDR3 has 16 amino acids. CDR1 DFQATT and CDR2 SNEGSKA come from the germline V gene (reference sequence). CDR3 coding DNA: TGCAGTGCTAGAGATCTCAATTTCGGAGGCACAGATACGCAGTATTTT. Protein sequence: CSARDLNFGGTDTQYF.

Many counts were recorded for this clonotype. The CDR3 DNA follows: TGCGCCAGCAGCCAAGGAGACAGGGGTTGGGGAAACACCATATATTTT. Its translation: CASSQGDRGWGNTIYF. The chain employs TRBV4-1 and TRBJ1-3; 8 bases match TRBD1. This CDR3 region has 16 residues. The germline V gene has CDR1 MGHRA and CDR2 YSYEKL. J was trimmed by 4 bases and V by 1 base; bases with no gene match: 6.